This TCR beta chain was sequenced during a study of CXCR3-negative and CXCR3-positive naive CD8 T cells. This CDR3 has 17 residues. Per germline, CDR1 MRHNA and CDR2 SNTAGT. Study results and limitations: Memory CD8+ cells showed much lower diversity, while both naive subsets displayed comparably high diversity. Relative to CXCR3-negative naive cells, CXCR3-positive naive cells had more hydrophobic TRB CDR3s.

With UMI labels, 5' RACE was used to prepare the TRB cDNA libraries. TCRdb reprocessed the 5' RACE reads, keeping one entry per CDR3 protein, no DNA. The sample data list approximately 90,000 distinct CDR3 sequences. About this clonotype: As yet, its antigen is unknown.

Sequenced input: naive CXCR3+ CD8+ T cells from blood. Subset reported: CD45RO-CCR7+CD27+CD95- naive CD8+ T cells expressing CXCR3 (TNR3+). This TCR came from a human donor in good health. Some clones in this sample may be carry-over from other donors' samples. The chain combines TRBV6-4 with TRBJ2-2; TCRdb outputs TRBD2, but without DNA this stays unchecked. This CDR3 reads CATRRGTSGPETGELFF.